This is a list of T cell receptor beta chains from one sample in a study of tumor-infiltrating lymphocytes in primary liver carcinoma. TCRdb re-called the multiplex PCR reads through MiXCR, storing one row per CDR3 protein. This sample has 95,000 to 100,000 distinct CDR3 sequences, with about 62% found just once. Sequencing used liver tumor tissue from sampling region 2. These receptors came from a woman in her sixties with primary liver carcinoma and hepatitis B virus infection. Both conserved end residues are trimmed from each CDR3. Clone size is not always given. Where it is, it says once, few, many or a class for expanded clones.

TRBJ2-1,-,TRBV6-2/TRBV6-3,ISSYGRDEQF
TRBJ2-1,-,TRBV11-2,TSSRTSGAEQF
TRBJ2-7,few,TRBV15,ATSRGTGVPSYEQY
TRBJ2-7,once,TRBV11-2,ASSLGVLSYEQY
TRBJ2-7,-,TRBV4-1,ASSQGPRDYEQY
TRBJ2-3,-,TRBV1,TSSIGLASSTDTQY
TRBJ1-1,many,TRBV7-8,ASSLVTGANTEAF
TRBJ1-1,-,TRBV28,ASSLAAMVNTEAI
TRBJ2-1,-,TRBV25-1,ASSETSGGSNNEQF
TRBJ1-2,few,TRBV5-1,ASSEPGQGARGYT
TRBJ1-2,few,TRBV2,ASMGQLNYGYT
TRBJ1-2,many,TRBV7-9,ASSLANYGYT